This T cell receptor beta chain was profiled in a study of cytomegalovirus exposure and HLA in healthy donors. The PCR ran on 60 Vbeta and 13 Jbeta primers. TCRdb's table, derived via immunoSEQ multiplex PCR, lists solely in-frame clones and lacks some. This table lists fewer than 75,000 clones. V dropped 6 bases and J dropped 0 bases, with 16 bases sitting between them. The CDR3 extends over 16 amino acids. The V gene is TRBV23-1, the J gene TRBJ2-3; no definite D call. TRBV23-1 has ORF status, its function being uncertain. Sequenced material: PBMCs. This clonotype originated in a boy younger than 18 in good health and CMV-seronegative. CDR3 in DNA: TGCGCCAGCAGCCAAGGGCTGGATGCTAGCACAGATACGCAGTATTTT. Encoded protein: CASSQGLDASTDTQYF.